This TCR beta chain was profiled in a study of T cell changes during pregnancy in multiple sclerosis. Sequenced by immunoSEQ multiplex PCR; TCRdb stores in-frame clones only, minus some. This sample has just under 70,000 clones; under 95% occur once, and the top ten carry 0.86%. The CDR3 consists of 14 residues. Trimming removed 5 bases at V and 2 bases at J, with 13 bases between. The V gene's germline CDR1 is SEHNR and CDR2 FQNEAQ (reference sequence). The clonotype comes from a female donor with multiple sclerosis, enrolled in a pregnancy study. The rearrangement joins TRBV7-9 to TRBJ2-7; D is possibly TRBD1 (5 bases). The material sequenced was peripheral blood, taken in the second trimester of pregnancy. The DNA of the CDR3 is TGTGCCAGCAGCACTCGGACACCACCCTACGAGCAGTACTTC. Encoded protein: CASSTRTPPYEQYF.